This entry lists 25 T cell receptor beta chains sequenced from one sample in a study of memory CD4+ T cells and cytomegalovirus serostatus (dated 2019 in TCRdb). To prepare the library, the immunoSEQ multiplex PCR assay was applied. The source is immuneACCESS, and TCRdb retained only in-frame sequences with V and J called. Part of the clones is not carried over; for the studies checked, unresolved V genes explain less than half of this, and the remainder is unexplained. The sample table shows about 45,000 clones, and roughly 80% are seen once. 0.9% to 0.95% of the sample lies in the top ten. Single viable CD3+CD4+CD8-CD45RO+ cells were sorted as memory CD4+ T cells on a FACSAria II. The sample consisted of memory CD4+ T cells from blood. The source is an adult in good health and CMV-seronegative.

The rearrangement uses TRBV21-1 and TRBJ2-7. TRBV21-1 is a pseudogene. The CDR3 has 15 amino acids. The CDR3 DNA sequence: TGTGCCAGCAGCAAAGCTGGGCAGGGTGAGCGGGAGCAGTACTTC. This codes for CASSKAGQGEREQYF.

J is TRBJ1-2 and V is TRBV10-3; D ambiguous. The CDR3 covers 13 residues. The germline V gene encodes CDR1 ENHRY and CDR2 SYGVKD. Trimming shortened V by 7 bases and J by 2 bases, and 11 bases separated the two germline ends. CDR3 nucleotides: TGTGCCATCACCGCAGGCCTAAACTATGGCTACACCTTC. This codes for CAITAGLNYGYTF.

The chain links TRBV7-8 to TRBJ2-6; D unclear. CDR3 size: 18 residues. Germline assignment: CDR1 SGHVS and CDR2 FQNEAQ. Deletions cut 4 bases from V and 0 bases from J, with 16 bases between. The CDR3 DNA reads TGTGCCAGCAGCTCAGAACCACCCCTCAGCTCTGGGGCCAACGTCCTGACTTTC. Residues: CASSSEPPLSSGANVLTF.

The chain couples TRBV11-2 to TRBJ1-1; tentative D call: TRBD1 (6 bases). CDR1 SGHAT and CDR2 FQNNGV come from the germline V gene. The CDR3 covers 14 residues. V gave up 3 bases and J gave up 4 bases, with 12 bases separating them. The CDR3 spells CASSFPGVSTEAFF. The CDR3 region has the DNA TGTGCCAGCAGCTTCCCAGGGGTTTCCACTGAAGCTTTCTTT.

This rearrangement joins TRBV7-6 to TRBJ2-1; D is uncertain. V dropped 2 bases and J dropped 9 bases, with 8 bases sitting between them. CDR1 is SGHVS, CDR2 FNYEAQ, per germline. The CDR3 is made up of 12 amino acids. The CDR3 protein is CASSLFLGEQFF. The CDR3 DNA sequence: TGTGCCAGCAGCTTATTTCTGGGTGAGCAGTTCTTC.

The J gene is TRBJ1-5, the V gene TRBV19; 7 bases map to TRBD1. CDR1 and CDR2 (germline): LNHDA, SQIVND (reference sequence). J was trimmed by 7 bases and V by 9 bases; bases with no gene match: 12. There are 14 residues in the CDR3. Written as DNA, the CDR3 is TGTGCCAGCCTGCGAGCAGGGGGTTTGCAGCCCCAGCATTTT. It specifies CASLRAGGLQPQHF.

J is TRBJ2-7 and V is TRBV28; D is ambiguous. The CDR3 loop spans 14 amino acids. Germline V gene sequence: CDR1 MDHEN, CDR2 SYDVKM. Deletions cut 8 bases from V and 0 bases from J, with 14 bases between. CDR3 DNA sequence: TGTGCCAGCTTAGGGTGGAGTCCCTCCTACGAGCAGTACTTC. It is translated as CASLGWSPSYEQYF.

V gene TRBV7-2 combines with J gene TRBJ1-2; D remains ambiguous. CDR3 length equals 16 residues. From germline, CDR1 is SGHTA and CDR2 FQGNSA. V dropped 2 bases and J dropped 5 bases, with 18 bases sitting between them. The CDR3: CASSLRRALIHYGYTF. The CDR3 DNA reads as TGTGCCAGCAGCTTACGAAGGGCCCTAATCCATTATGGCTACACCTTC.

The CDR3 DNA is TGTGCCAGCAACCGACAGGGCGGCCAAAAACTGTTTTTT. Translated, it gives CASNRQGGQKLFF. The chain employs TRBV11-2 and TRBJ1-4; 7 bases fit TRBD1. The V segment lost 7 bases and the J segment 9 bases; nucleotides outside the gene matches: 8. There are 13 residues in the CDR3. CDR1 SGHAT and CDR2 FQNNGV come from the germline V gene.

The gene calls are TRBV5-1 and TRBJ1-3, with D perhaps TRBD1 (5 bases). V was cut by 4 bases and J by 0 bases, with 17 bases left in between. CDR1 and CDR2 (germline): SGHRS, YFSETQ. There are 17 residues in the CDR3. In DNA form, the CDR3 reads TGCGCCAGCAGCCCCCGTTATGACAGAGCCTCTGGAAACACCATATATTTT. As protein: CASSPRYDRASGNTIYF.

This CDR3 is CASSLEWGSRSDTQYF. CDR3 DNA: TGTGCCAGCAGCTTGGAATGGGGTAGCCGGTCAGATACGCAGTATTTT. This chain links TRBV5-6 with TRBJ2-3; D unresolved. This CDR3 has 16 amino acids. V was cut by 0 bases and J by 4 bases, with 15 bases left in between. Germline lookup yields CDR1 SGHDT and CDR2 YYEEEE.

This chain joins TRBV28 and TRBJ1-2; 8 bases are shared with TRBD1. The germline V gene encodes CDR1 MDHEN and CDR2 SYDVKM. This CDR3 spans 15 amino acids. Losses at the gene ends were 2 bases for V and 7 bases for J; bases not matched to a gene: 9. The CDR3 DNA reads as TGTGCCAGCAGTTTAAGCCCCAGGGGGCTTAGTGGCTACACCTTC. Protein product: CASSLSPRGLSGYTF.

The chain carries TRBV7-2 and TRBJ1-2; D is possibly TRBD1 (5 bases). The CDR3 is 15 amino acids. Germline lookup yields CDR1 SGHTA and CDR2 FQGNSA. V lost 1 base, J lost 2 bases, and 11 bases lay in between. The CDR3 bases are TGTGCCAGCAGCTTAGGTTACGCAGGGAACTATGGCTACACCTTC. Protein sequence: CASSLGYAGNYGYTF.

This chain uses TRBV15 with TRBJ1-2; D is undetermined. V dropped 5 bases and J dropped 5 bases, with 12 bases sitting between them. Per the germline V gene, CDR1 is LNHNV and CDR2 is YYDKDF (reference sequence). This CDR3 is built from 13 residues. For the CDR3, the DNA is TGTGCCACCAGCTCCGGACGGTTATATGGCTACACCTTC. Amino acid sequence: CATSSGRLYGYTF. Full variable domain (missing parts from reference TRBV15 and TRBJ1-2): DAMVIQNPRYQVTQFGKPVTLSCSQTLNHNVMYWYQQKSSQAPKLLFHYYDKDFNNEADTPDNFQSRRPNTSFCFLDIRSPGLGDTAMYLCATSSGRLYGYTFGSGTRLTVV.

The V call is TRBV28, the J call TRBJ1-1; D possibly corresponds to TRBD1 (6 bases). With 6 bases removed from V and 7 bases from J, the gap between germline ends came to 15 bases. CDR1 and CDR2 (germline): MDHEN, SYDVKM. CDR3 length: 13 amino acids. Here the CDR3 reads CASRIQGWIEAFF. The CDR3 nucleotides are TGTGCCAGCAGAATACAGGGTTGGATTGAAGCTTTCTTT.

V gene TRBV7-9 combines with J gene TRBJ2-3, with TRBD2 matching over 10 bases. Germline V lookup: CDR1 SEHNR, CDR2 FQNEAQ (reference sequence). CDR3 length: 15 amino acids. V gave up 2 bases and J gave up 5 bases; unmatched junction bases: 4. CDR3 amino acids: CASSLTSGAGDTQYF. The CDR3 nucleotides read TGTGCCAGCAGCTTAACTAGCGGGGCGGGAGATACGCAGTATTTT.

V gene TRBV4-3 combines with J gene TRBJ1-2; a weak D match, TRBD1 (6 bases). V gave up 6 bases and J gave up 5 bases, with 19 bases separating them. The germline V gene has CDR1 LGHNA and CDR2 YSLEER. This CDR3 contains 15 residues. The CDR3 DNA follows: TGCGCCAGCAGTCCCAGACAGGACCTTGGGTATGGCTACACCTTC. Its translation is CASSPRQDLGYGYTF.

This clone was detected only once. The chain employs TRBV28 and TRBJ1-5; D is ambiguous. The length of the CDR3 is 12 residues. Trimming removed 8 bases at V and 5 bases at J, with 10 bases between. CDR1 is MDHEN, CDR2 SYDVKM, per germline. The CDR3 nucleotides read TGTGCCAGCGAGAGGGTCTATCAGCCCCAGCATTTT. Protein: CASERVYQPQHF.

The rearrangement links TRBV7-9 to TRBJ1-5, with D possibly TRBD1 on 5 matching bases. V lost 3 bases to trimming and J lost 1 base, with 22 bases between them. CDR3 length: 19 residues. Germline lookup yields CDR1 SEHNR and CDR2 FQNEAQ (reference sequence). The CDR3 DNA reads as TGTGCCAGCAGCTTTTCCCAAGGAGGGAGCTGGGGCAGCAATCAGCCCCAGCATTTT. It is translated as CASSFSQGGSWGSNQPQHF.

The chain joins TRBV28 to TRBJ2-1, with D maybe TRBD1 (6 bases). Germline CDR1 and CDR2: MDHEN and SYDVKM. CDR3 length: 14 amino acids. The V end lost 6 bases, the J end lost 2 bases, and 11 bases lay between the germline ends. The CDR3 here is CASRYRATYNEQFF. Written as DNA, the CDR3 is TGTGCCAGCAGATACAGGGCGACCTACAATGAGCAGTTCTTC.

The sample holds one count of this clone. The chain uses TRBV5-8 and TRBJ1-5; the D is unclear. V was pared by 9 bases and J by 0 bases, with 16 bases between. From germline, CDR1 is SGHTS and CDR2 YDEGEE. CDR3 size: 15 residues. CDR3 protein: CATSSPVGSNQPQHF. The CDR3 nucleotides read TGTGCCACCTCATCCCCCGTGGGTAGCAATCAGCCCCAGCATTTT.

This clone was counted only a few times. The chain links TRBV2 to TRBJ1-5; 7 nucleotides match TRBD1. Germline trimming cut 6 bases from V and 1 base from J; bases unmatched to any gene: 24. The CDR3 contains 21 residues. Germline CDR1 SNHLY, CDR2 FYNNEI. CDR3 sequence reads: CASRTTGTEGLGSWSNQPQHF. CDR3 DNA: TGTGCCAGCAGAACTACCGGGACAGAGGGTTTGGGTTCATGGAGCAATCAGCCCCAGCATTTT.

The rearrangement links TRBV11-2 to TRBJ2-1; 7 bases agree with TRBD1. Germline CDR1 reads SGHAT; CDR2 reads FQNNGV. The V gene end was trimmed by 5 bases and the J gene end by 11 bases; junction bases not matched to a gene: 3. The CDR3 contains 11 residues. CDR3 coding DNA: TGTGCCAGCAGCCCGGGACAGCAGCAGTTCTTC. Amino acids: CASSPGQQQFF.

The chain combines TRBV7-2 with TRBJ2-7; D call uncertain. The CDR3 totals 12 residues. Germline CDR1 is SGHTA and CDR2 is FQGNSA. V lost 6 bases and J 3 bases, leaving 9 bases between the germline ends. The CDR3 region has the DNA TGTGCCAGCAGGGGCAGCGACTACGAGCAGTACTTC. Its translation: CASRGSDYEQYF.

This clone has just a few counts. V is TRBV18 and J is TRBJ1-2, with D perhaps matching TRBD1 (5 bases). V was trimmed by 6 bases and J by 5 bases, leaving 19 bases between them. The CDR3 has 15 amino acids. Germline V lookup: CDR1 KGHSH, CDR2 LQKENI. The CDR3 DNA sequence: TGTGCCAGCTCCGACCTAGGACAATACCCATATGGCTACACCTTC. This translates into CASSDLGQYPYGYTF. Full variable domain (remainder filled in from reference TRBV18 and TRBJ1-2): NAGVMQNPRHLVRRRGQEARLRCSPMKGHSHVYWYRQLPEEGLKFMVYLQKENIIDESGMPKERFSAEFPKEGPSILRIQQVVRGDSAAYFCASSDLGQYPYGYTFGSGTRLTVV.